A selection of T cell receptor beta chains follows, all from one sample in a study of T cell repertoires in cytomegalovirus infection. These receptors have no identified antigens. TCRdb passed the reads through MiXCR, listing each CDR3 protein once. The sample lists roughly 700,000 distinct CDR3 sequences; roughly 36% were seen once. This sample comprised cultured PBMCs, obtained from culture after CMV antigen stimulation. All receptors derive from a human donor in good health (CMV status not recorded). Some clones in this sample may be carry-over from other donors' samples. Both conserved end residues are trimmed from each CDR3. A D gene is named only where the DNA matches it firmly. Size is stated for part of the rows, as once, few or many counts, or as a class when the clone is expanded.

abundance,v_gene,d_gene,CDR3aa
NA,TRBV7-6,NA,ASSLSGPHGEQY
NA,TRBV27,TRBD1,ASSPRTGPEGNQPQH
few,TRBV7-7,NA,ASHQGPITSSGELF
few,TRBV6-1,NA,ASTESNQPQH
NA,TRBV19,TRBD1,ASFSGTGETGELF
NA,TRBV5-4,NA,ASSSRWGNQETQY
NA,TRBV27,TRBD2,ASKRLAPSYEQY
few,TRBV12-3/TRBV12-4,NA,ASSPTLLREKLF
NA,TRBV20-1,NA,SAIQGFSTDTQY
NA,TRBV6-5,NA,ASSYSYGNTIY
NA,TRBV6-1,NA,ASSEGDGLNEQF
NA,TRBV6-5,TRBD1,ASTPQGVGANVLT
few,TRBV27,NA,AIYGGTEAF
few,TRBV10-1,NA,ASSESQSKNIQY
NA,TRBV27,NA,ASSLSDTNYGYT
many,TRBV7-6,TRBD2,ASSHRREGEQF
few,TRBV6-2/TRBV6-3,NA,ASSYTWMAQNIQY
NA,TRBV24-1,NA,ATSDLVSEGEQF
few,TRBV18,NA,ASSPSALGVNTEAF
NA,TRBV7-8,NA,ASTLLLGYEQY
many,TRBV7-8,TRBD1,ASSFLQGFTNEKLF
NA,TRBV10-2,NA,ASSEIGRHLYY
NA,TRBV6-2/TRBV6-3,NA,ASSYFGDNYEQY
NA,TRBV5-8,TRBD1,ARSDRVLSGANVLT
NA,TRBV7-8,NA,ASGENLKETQY
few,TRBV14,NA,ASSPPGLLYYEQY
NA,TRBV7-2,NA,ASSPKIRRSGLNSYNEQF
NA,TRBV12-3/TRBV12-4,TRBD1,ASSLGTGADEQY
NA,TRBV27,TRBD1,ASRDRGTYSNQPQH
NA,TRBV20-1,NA,SARDPVWGDQETQY
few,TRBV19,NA,ASKDSSLYNEQF
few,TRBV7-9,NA,ASSSPGEGSSGNTIY
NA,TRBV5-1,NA,ASSLGQLSSFTDTQY